A selection of T cell receptor beta chains follows, all from one sample in a study of blood T cell repertoires in COVID-19. Profiling relied on immunoSEQ multiplex PCR, and the TCRdb table lists in-frame clones only, not all of them. The data show about 270,000 clones, roughly nine tenths seen once. Source material: peripheral blood. These TCRs come from a man aged 35 to 55 who had recovered from COVID-19. CDR3s include the opening cysteine and the closing phenylalanine or tryptophan. D genes are given only for firm matches. Clone size is stated in some rows and not others, as once, few, many or a class when expanded.

V gene,D gene,clone size,J gene,CDR3 DNA,CDR3 protein
TRBV10-3,NA,NA,TRBJ1-2,TGTGCCATCAGTGAGCCCCACCGGGGCTACACCTTC,CAISEPHRGYTF
TRBV3-1/TRBV3-2,NA,NA,TRBJ2-3,TGTGCCAGCAGCCAAATTCTCAGTACGCAGTATTTT,CASSQILSTQYF
TRBV6-2/TRBV6-3,TRBD2,NA,TRBJ2-1,TGTGCCAGCAGCCCTAGCGGGATTACGCATGAGCAGTTCTTC,CASSPSGITHEQFF
TRBV7-6,NA,NA,TRBJ1-6,TGTGCCAGCAGCTTAGCGGGGGGGGTGAATTCACCCCTCCACTTT,CASSLAGGVNSPLHF
TRBV10-2,TRBD1,NA,TRBJ1-1,TGCGCCAGCAGTGAGTCGCTAGGGGGCTTTTCTGAAGCTTTCTTT,CASSESLGGFSEAFF
TRBV11-2,TRBD2,NA,TRBJ2-2,TGTGCCAGTCTTAGCGGGGGAACAGCAGGGGAGCTGTTTTTT,CASLSGGTAGELFF
TRBV11-2,NA,NA,TRBJ1-2,TGTGCCAGCAGCTCGTTAGACAGGAAGGGCTACACCTTC,CASSSLDRKGYTF
TRBV11-2,NA,NA,TRBJ2-3,TGTGCCAGCAGCTACGGGTCGGGAGCGGCAGATACGCAGTATTTT,CASSYGSGAADTQYF
TRBV6-4,NA,NA,TRBJ2-2,TGTGCCAGCAGGCAGGCCCCGAACACCGGGGAGCTGTTTTTT,CASRQAPNTGELFF
TRBV7-2,TRBD1,NA,TRBJ2-1,TGTGCCGGCCGGGACAGGGGCATCAATGAGCAGTTCTTC,CAGRDRGINEQFF
TRBV5-3,NA,NA,TRBJ2-7,TGTGCCAGAAGCCCGGTTTCCAGGGTCTACGAGCAGTACTTC,CARSPVSRVYEQYF
TRBV5-1,NA,NA,TRBJ1-3,TGCGCCAGCAGCTTTGAGTCGGTCGGGGACACCATATATTTT,CASSFESVGDTIYF
TRBV9,TRBD1,NA,TRBJ1-5,TGTGCCAGCAGCCCCGGGACAGGGGGAAATCAGCCCCAGCATTTT,CASSPGTGGNQPQHF
TRBV5-5,NA,NA,TRBJ2-1,TGTGCCAGCAGCGTGCAGGGGTACAATGAGCAGTTCTTC,CASSVQGYNEQFF
TRBV27,NA,once,TRBJ2-1,TGTGCCAGCAGGGTCGGTTCGGGGGCCTACAATGAGCAGTTCTTC,CASRVGSGAYNEQFF
TRBV29-1,NA,once,TRBJ1-1,TGCAGCGTTCACAGCCTACTGAACACTGAAGCTTTCTTT,CSVHSLLNTEAFF
TRBV6-2/TRBV6-3,NA,NA,TRBJ2-7,TGTGCCAGCAGTTACATGACAGACGAGCAGTACTTC,CASSYMTDEQYF
TRBV12-5,TRBD2,NA,TRBJ2-1,TGTGCTAGTGGACAGACTAGCGGGAGGGGGAATGAGCAGTTCTTC,CASGQTSGRGNEQFF
TRBV6-2/TRBV6-3,TRBD2,NA,TRBJ2-5,TGTGCCAGCAGTTGGCTAGCGGGGGGTCCTGGGGTTGAGACCCAGTACTTC,CASSWLAGGPGVETQYF
TRBV7-2,NA,NA,TRBJ2-2,TGTGCCAGCAGCTTACGAGTACTCGGGGAGCTGTTTTTT,CASSLRVLGELFF
TRBV2,NA,NA,TRBJ2-5,TGTGCCAGCAGTGCCCCTGTGGAGCAAGAGACCCAGTACTTC,CASSAPVEQETQYF
TRBV7-9,TRBD1,NA,TRBJ1-1,TGTGCCAGCAGCGCTCGACAGGGGATAGGAACTGAAGCTTTCTTT,CASSARQGIGTEAFF
TRBV12-3/TRBV12-4,NA,NA,TRBJ2-7,TGTGCCAGCAAGATAGTCGGCTACGAGCAGTACTTC,CASKIVGYEQYF
TRBV6-5,TRBD2,NA,TRBJ2-5,TGTGCCAGCAGTTACTCTTTGGGACTAGTTGGGGAGACCCAGTACTTC,CASSYSLGLVGETQYF
TRBV18,NA,NA,TRBJ2-3,TGTGCCAGCTCACCACGTTTAGCGGATACGCAGTATTTT,CASSPRLADTQYF
TRBV4-2,NA,NA,TRBJ2-3,TGTGCCAGCAGCCAAGATCGGCGGCTTAGGTCGCAGTATTTT,CASSQDRRLRSQYF
TRBV27,TRBD2,NA,TRBJ2-3,TGTGCCAGCAGTTTATCTAGCGGGAGGGGGTTTTTACGCACAGATACGCAGTATTTT,CASSLSSGRGFLRTDTQYF
TRBV3-1/TRBV3-2,TRBD1,NA,TRBJ2-7,TGTGCCAGCAGCCAAGTCCGACAGGGCGAGCAGTACTTC,CASSQVRQGEQYF
TRBV5-4,TRBD2,NA,TRBJ2-1,TGTGCCAGCAGCTTGGGGACTAGAGCTGAGCAGTTCTTC,CASSLGTRAEQFF
TRBV9,TRBD2,NA,TRBJ2-1,TGTGCCAGCAGCCTTACTAGCGGGAGGGACCATGAGCAGTTCTTC,CASSLTSGRDHEQFF
TRBV21-1,NA,once,TRBJ1-1,TGTGCCAGCAAATCCGGGTCCATGAACACTGAAGCTTTCTTT,CASKSGSMNTEAFF
TRBV4-1,NA,once,TRBJ2-7,TGCGCCAGCAGCCACCGAGGACAGAGCTCCTACGAGCAGTACTTC,CASSHRGQSSYEQYF
TRBV6-1,NA,NA,TRBJ1-2,TGTGCCAGTAGTGAGAGTGGGGCAAGGGTTGGCTACACCTTC,CASSESGARVGYTF
TRBV4-3,NA,NA,TRBJ1-2,TGCGCCAGCAGCCAGGGATTCAGGGAAAACTATGGCTACACCTTC,CASSQGFRENYGYTF
TRBV6-5,NA,once,TRBJ2-5,TGTGCCAGCAGTACAGGGTGGGTGGAGACCCAGTACTTC,CASSTGWVETQYF
TRBV2,TRBD1,once,TRBJ2-4,TGTGCCAGCAACCGGGACAGGGCTCTAGCCAAAAACATTCAGTACTTC,CASNRDRALAKNIQYF
TRBV7-2,NA,NA,TRBJ1-6,TGTGCCAGCAGCTTAGGCCCCACCCAGGCCCTCCACTTT,CASSLGPTQALHF
TRBV29-1,TRBD1,NA,TRBJ1-2,TGCAGCGTTCGGACAGGGGCTAACTATGGCTACACCTTC,CSVRTGANYGYTF
TRBV6-5,NA,NA,TRBJ2-7,TGTGCCAGCAAGAACGGACACTACGAGCAGTACTTC,CASKNGHYEQYF
TRBV11-2,TRBD2,once,TRBJ2-3,TGTGCCAGCAGCTTGGGTCTAGCGGGGGGGCCGACAGATACGCAGTATTTT,CASSLGLAGGPTDTQYF